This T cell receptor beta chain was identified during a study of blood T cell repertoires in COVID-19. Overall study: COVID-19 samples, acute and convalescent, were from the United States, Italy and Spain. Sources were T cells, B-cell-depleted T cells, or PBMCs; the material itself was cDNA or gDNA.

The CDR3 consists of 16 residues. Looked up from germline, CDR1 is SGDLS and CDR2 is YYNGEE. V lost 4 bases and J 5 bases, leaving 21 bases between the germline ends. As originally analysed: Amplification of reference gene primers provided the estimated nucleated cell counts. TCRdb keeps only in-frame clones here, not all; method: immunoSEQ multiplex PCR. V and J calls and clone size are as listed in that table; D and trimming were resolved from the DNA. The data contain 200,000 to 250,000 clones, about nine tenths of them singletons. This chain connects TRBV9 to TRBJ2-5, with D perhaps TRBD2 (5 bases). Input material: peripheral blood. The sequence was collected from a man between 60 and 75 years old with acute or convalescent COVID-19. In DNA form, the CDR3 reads TGTGCCAGCAGCCCCCGGCTACGGGATGGAAGGGAGACCCAGTACTTC. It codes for CASSPRLRDGRETQYF.